This T cell receptor (beta chain) was sequenced in a study of siplizumab effects on memory and regulatory T cells. The CDR3 length is 14 residues. Germline V gives CDR1 SGHRS, CDR2 YFSETQ. The ends were cut back, 2 bases at V and 5 bases at J, with 14 bases in the middle. Comment on this clone: Its antigen is currently unknown.

Unstimulated naive, memory, effector memory and TEMRA subsets were subjected to sequencing in three donor pairs. Profiling relied on immunoSEQ multiplex PCR, and the TCRdb table lists in-frame clones only, not all of them. The profile covers tens of thousands of clones, with around 90% appearing a single time and less than 0.3% taken by the ten largest. Study outcomes and limitations: Unstimulated subset assignment was obtained for only a minor fraction of alloreactive clones. Siplizumab significantly lowered the alloreactive sequences that could be traced to unstimulated CD4+ memory cells.

The sequence derives from a human donor in good health. The sequenced sample consisted of naive CD4+ T cells sorted from blood. This chain uses TRBV5-1 with TRBJ2-7; D is perhaps TRBD1 or TRBD2 (7 bases each). The CDR3 sequence is CASSLNRGGDEQYF. CDR3 sequence (DNA): TGCGCCAGCAGCTTAAACAGGGGAGGGGACGAGCAGTACTTC.